The rows below give T cell receptor beta chains drawn from one sample of a study of human versus mouse CDR3 diversity and MHC coevolution. Assay used: immunoSEQ multiplex PCR; TCRdb lists only in-frame clones, some missing. This table has 80,000 or so clones, around 93% appearing once. Sequencing input: naive CD4+ T cells from blood. Receptor source: a person aged 30 to 69 in good health. Each CDR3 is given with its conserved first and last residue. A D gene is named only where the DNA matches it firmly. The size entry is marked missing in some rows and otherwise reads once, few, many or a size class.

V gene: TRBV19; D gene: NA; clone size: NA; J gene: TRBJ2-7; CDR3 DNA: TGTGCCAGTAGTATCTCAGGACTCCGCTACGAGCAGTACTTC; CDR3 protein: CASSISGLRYEQYF
V gene: TRBV5-1; D gene: TRBD1; clone size: NA; J gene: TRBJ1-1; CDR3 DNA: TGCGCCAGCAGGACAGGGCACACTGAAGCTTTCTTT; CDR3 protein: CASRTGHTEAFF
V gene: TRBV11-2; D gene: TRBD1; clone size: NA; J gene: TRBJ1-2; CDR3 DNA: TGTGCCAGCAGCCCGGTGGGACAGGGGGCGCAGGGTGGCTACACCTTC; CDR3 protein: CASSPVGQGAQGGYTF
V gene: TRBV4-3; D gene: TRBD2; clone size: NA; J gene: TRBJ2-7; CDR3 DNA: TGCGCCAGCAGCCAGTCCGGGACTAGCGGTTCCTACGAGCAGTACTTC; CDR3 protein: CASSQSGTSGSYEQYF
V gene: TRBV11-1; D gene: TRBD1; clone size: NA; J gene: TRBJ1-5; CDR3 DNA: TGTGCCAGCAGCTTAGCGGATAAGGGTGGGACAGGGAGTCAGCCCCAGCATTTT; CDR3 protein: CASSLADKGGTGSQPQHF
V gene: TRBV12-5; D gene: NA; clone size: NA; J gene: TRBJ2-1; CDR3 DNA: TGTGCTAGTGGGTTCATGAATGAGCAGTTCTTC; CDR3 protein: CASGFMNEQFF
V gene: TRBV7-2; D gene: TRBD1; clone size: NA; J gene: TRBJ1-1; CDR3 DNA: TGTGCCAGCAGCTCACAGGGGTTTGAAGCTTTCTTT; CDR3 protein: CASSSQGFEAFF
V gene: TRBV9; D gene: TRBD2; clone size: NA; J gene: TRBJ2-1; CDR3 DNA: TGTGCCAGCACGCAGCGGGAGATGGGGAATGAGCAGTTCTTC; CDR3 protein: CASTQREMGNEQFF
V gene: TRBV14; D gene: NA; clone size: NA; J gene: TRBJ1-2; CDR3 DNA: TGTGCCAGCAGCCATCTGGGCAGGGGAAACTATGGCTACACCTTC; CDR3 protein: CASSHLGRGNYGYTF
V gene: TRBV7-2; D gene: NA; clone size: NA; J gene: TRBJ2-4; CDR3 DNA: TGTGCCAGCAGCGTCAAACTAGCCCCCGCCGGAAACATTCAGTACTTC; CDR3 protein: CASSVKLAPAGNIQYF
V gene: TRBV21-1; D gene: NA; clone size: once; J gene: TRBJ1-5; CDR3 DNA: TGTGCCAGCAGCAAAGGGTCGGAGAATAGCAATCAGCCCCAGCATTTT; CDR3 protein: CASSKGSENSNQPQHF
V gene: TRBV30; D gene: NA; clone size: once; J gene: TRBJ2-1; CDR3 DNA: TGTGCCTGGAGCCCGGACTCGAGCTCCTACAATGAGCAGTTCTTC; CDR3 protein: CAWSPDSSSYNEQFF
V gene: TRBV9; D gene: TRBD1; clone size: NA; J gene: TRBJ1-3; CDR3 DNA: TGTGCCAGCAGCGTAGAAAACAGGGGGCCTGGAAACACCATATATTTT; CDR3 protein: CASSVENRGPGNTIYF
V gene: TRBV29-1; D gene: NA; clone size: NA; J gene: TRBJ2-7; CDR3 DNA: TGCAGCGTCTCGGCGGGGACGTCGGACTACGAGCAGTACTTC; CDR3 protein: CSVSAGTSDYEQYF
V gene: TRBV7-3; D gene: TRBD2; clone size: NA; J gene: TRBJ2-1; CDR3 DNA: TGTGCCAGCAGCCCCGGGACTAGCGGAGACAATGAGCAGTTCTTC; CDR3 protein: CASSPGTSGDNEQFF
V gene: TRBV30; D gene: TRBD1; clone size: once; J gene: TRBJ2-7; CDR3 DNA: TGTGCCTGGCGGGGCAGGGGGTCCCTCGGGGAGCAGTACTTC; CDR3 protein: CAWRGRGSLGEQYF
V gene: TRBV27; D gene: TRBD1; clone size: once; J gene: TRBJ1-1; CDR3 DNA: TGTGCCAGCAGTCCGCGACAGGGATCGAACACTGAAGCTTTCTTT; CDR3 protein: CASSPRQGSNTEAFF
V gene: TRBV29-1; D gene: TRBD1; clone size: NA; J gene: TRBJ1-1; CDR3 DNA: TGCAGCGTAGTTTCGACAGGGTATATGAACACTGAAGCTTTCTTT; CDR3 protein: CSVVSTGYMNTEAFF
V gene: TRBV10-3; D gene: TRBD2; clone size: NA; J gene: TRBJ2-7; CDR3 DNA: TGTGCCATCAGTGGACTAGCGGCTGACGAGCAGTACTTC; CDR3 protein: CAISGLAADEQYF
V gene: TRBV15; D gene: NA; clone size: NA; J gene: TRBJ1-4; CDR3 DNA: TGTGCCACCAGCAGAGGTGGGACATATGAAAAACTGTTTTTT; CDR3 protein: CATSRGGTYEKLFF
V gene: TRBV5-1; D gene: NA; clone size: NA; J gene: TRBJ2-2; CDR3 DNA: TGCGCCAGCAGCCCCGACTTATCGAACACCGGGGAGCTGTTTTTT; CDR3 protein: CASSPDLSNTGELFF
V gene: TRBV5-1; D gene: NA; clone size: NA; J gene: TRBJ2-7; CDR3 DNA: TGCGCCAGCAGCAAGGACAGCAACTCCTACGAGCAGTACTTC; CDR3 protein: CASSKDSNSYEQYF
V gene: TRBV19; D gene: NA; clone size: NA; J gene: TRBJ1-1; CDR3 DNA: TGTGCCAGTAGTATTTCCCCCCGGACTGAAGCTTTCTTT; CDR3 protein: CASSISPRTEAFF
V gene: TRBV30; D gene: NA; clone size: NA; J gene: TRBJ2-3; CDR3 DNA: TGTGCCTGGAGTGTCTACACAGATACGCAGTATTTT; CDR3 protein: CAWSVYTDTQYF
V gene: TRBV18; D gene: NA; clone size: NA; J gene: TRBJ1-1; CDR3 DNA: TGTGCCAGCTCACCACGCGGTCGGTACACTGAAGCTTTCTTT; CDR3 protein: CASSPRGRYTEAFF
V gene: TRBV4-1; D gene: NA; clone size: once; J gene: TRBJ1-5; CDR3 DNA: TGCGCCAGCAGCCAAGCAGGGTATCAGCCCCAGCATTTT; CDR3 protein: CASSQAGYQPQHF
V gene: TRBV28; D gene: NA; clone size: NA; J gene: TRBJ2-7; CDR3 DNA: TGTGCCAGCAGTTCGTTTAGTGCTAGCCCGTCCTACGAGCAGTACTTC; CDR3 protein: CASSSFSASPSYEQYF
V gene: TRBV5-4; D gene: NA; clone size: few; J gene: TRBJ1-1; CDR3 DNA: TGTGCCAGCAGCCGGGACACCACGGGCACTGAAGCTTTCTTT; CDR3 protein: CASSRDTTGTEAFF
V gene: TRBV27; D gene: NA; clone size: NA; J gene: TRBJ2-7; CDR3 DNA: TGTGCCAGCAGGACAGTGCTACAGACCTACGAGCAGTACTTC; CDR3 protein: CASRTVLQTYEQYF
V gene: TRBV20-1; D gene: TRBD2; clone size: NA; J gene: TRBJ2-3; CDR3 DNA: TGTGCCGGGGGGGGTTCAGATACGCAGTATTTT; CDR3 protein: CAGGGSDTQYF
V gene: TRBV19; D gene: TRBD1; clone size: NA; J gene: TRBJ1-6; CDR3 DNA: TGTGCCAGTAACCGTGCGTGGACAGGGTCCAATTCACCCCTCCACTTT; CDR3 protein: CASNRAWTGSNSPLHF
V gene: TRBV5-5; D gene: TRBD1; clone size: NA; J gene: TRBJ1-1; CDR3 DNA: TGTGCCAGCAGCCCCGCCGGGACAGGGGGCACTGAAGCTTTCTTT; CDR3 protein: CASSPAGTGGTEAFF
V gene: TRBV15; D gene: NA; clone size: NA; J gene: TRBJ1-2; CDR3 DNA: TGTGCCACCATCCAGTCGAGGGAGAAGGACTACAGTCACTATGGCTACACCTTC; CDR3 protein: CATIQSREKDYSHYGYTF
V gene: TRBV7-6; D gene: NA; clone size: NA; J gene: TRBJ2-1; CDR3 DNA: TGTGCCAGCAGCTTAGCGCAAAGCGGGTCTTACAATGAGCAGTTCTTC; CDR3 protein: CASSLAQSGSYNEQFF
V gene: TRBV11-3; D gene: TRBD1; clone size: NA; J gene: TRBJ2-7; CDR3 DNA: TGTGCCAGCAGCCCGGGACAGGGTTACGACGAGCAGTACTTC; CDR3 protein: CASSPGQGYDEQYF
V gene: TRBV5-6; D gene: TRBD2; clone size: NA; J gene: TRBJ2-7; CDR3 DNA: TGTGCCAGCAGCTTGGTCGGGGAGGGTGGGAGACGGGAGCAGTACTTC; CDR3 protein: CASSLVGEGGRREQYF
V gene: TRBV19; D gene: NA; clone size: NA; J gene: TRBJ2-7; CDR3 DNA: TGTGCCAGCCAGGGGAACGAGCAGTACTTC; CDR3 protein: CASQGNEQYF
V gene: TRBV7-6; D gene: TRBD1; clone size: NA; J gene: TRBJ2-7; CDR3 DNA: TGTGCCAGCAGCTTACTAAGGACAGGGGGCGAGCAGTACTTC; CDR3 protein: CASSLLRTGGEQYF
V gene: TRBV7-8; D gene: NA; clone size: NA; J gene: TRBJ2-5; CDR3 DNA: TGTGCCAGCAGCTTATTTCCAGGGAGGGAGACCCAGTACTTC; CDR3 protein: CASSLFPGRETQYF
V gene: TRBV12-5; D gene: NA; clone size: NA; J gene: TRBJ1-5; CDR3 DNA: TGTGCTAGTGGTTTGACCCCGGGCCCCAGGGATCAGCCCCAGCATTTT; CDR3 protein: CASGLTPGPRDQPQHF
V gene: TRBV18; D gene: TRBD1; clone size: NA; J gene: TRBJ2-7; CDR3 DNA: TGTGCCAGCCGATACGGGACAGGAATTAGCGAGCAGTACTTC; CDR3 protein: CASRYGTGISEQYF
V gene: TRBV6-5; D gene: TRBD2; clone size: NA; J gene: TRBJ2-7; CDR3 DNA: TGTGCCAGCAGCAGACTAGCGTCGAGCTCCTACGAGCAGTACTTC; CDR3 protein: CASSRLASSSYEQYF
V gene: TRBV19; D gene: NA; clone size: NA; J gene: TRBJ2-7; CDR3 DNA: TGTGCCAGTAGTACCCCCGGGAGCTACGAGCAGTACTTC; CDR3 protein: CASSTPGSYEQYF
V gene: TRBV19; D gene: TRBD1; clone size: few; J gene: TRBJ1-5; CDR3 DNA: TGTGCCAGTAGTATCAGGGGGAACAATCAGCCCCAGCATTTT; CDR3 protein: CASSIRGNNQPQHF
V gene: TRBV7-2; D gene: TRBD2; clone size: NA; J gene: TRBJ2-5; CDR3 DNA: TGTGCCAGCAGCCCTAGCGGGGGGCCTCTGGAGACCCAGTACTTC; CDR3 protein: CASSPSGGPLETQYF
V gene: TRBV7-2; D gene: NA; clone size: NA; J gene: TRBJ2-7; CDR3 DNA: TGTGCCAGCAGCCTAAGTTACGAGCAGTACTTC; CDR3 protein: CASSLSYEQYF
V gene: TRBV6-1; D gene: NA; clone size: NA; J gene: TRBJ1-1; CDR3 DNA: TGTGCCAGCAGGGTCGACAGGAACACTGAAGCTTTCTTT; CDR3 protein: CASRVDRNTEAFF
V gene: TRBV29-1; D gene: NA; clone size: NA; J gene: TRBJ1-1; CDR3 DNA: TGCAGCGTGGGGGACACGGGCACTGAAGCTTTCTTT; CDR3 protein: CSVGDTGTEAFF
V gene: TRBV9; D gene: TRBD1; clone size: NA; J gene: TRBJ2-7; CDR3 DNA: TGTGCCAGCAGCGTAGGGGGGACAGAATACTACGAGCAGTACTTC; CDR3 protein: CASSVGGTEYYEQYF